The TCR beta chain under discussion was sequenced for a study of somatic mutations in cytotoxic T cells in rheumatoid arthritis. Study-level results: In about an eighth of the roughly 60 patients, the largest CD8+ clone exceeded 20% of CD8+ cells.

Isolating CD4+ and CD8+ cells involved positive magnetic bead selection on an AutoMACS. Their purity was then checked by flow cytometry. V shed 2 bases, J shed 9 bases, and the junction held 7 bases outside the gene matches. Looked up from germline, CDR1 is MNHEY and CDR2 is SMNVEV (reference sequence). This CDR3 is 14 amino acids long. In regard to this clone: Its cognate antigen is unknown.

Some clones are missing from TCRdb's copy, which holds only in-frame ones; the method was immunoSEQ multiplex PCR. Of 8,000 to 11,000 clones listed, over 75% are singletons. This chain connects TRBV27 to TRBJ2-4; TRBD2 aligns across 7 bases. The sequence came from a woman between 50 and 59 years old in good health. The sample was CD8+ T cells sorted from blood. CDR3 in DNA: TGTGCCAGCAGTTTAGGGCAGGGAGGGTTCATTCAGTACTTC. Protein: CASSLGQGGFIQYF.